The rows below give T cell receptor beta chains drawn from one sample of a study of shared clonotypes between healthy human individuals. The repertoire was sequenced with immunoSEQ multiplex PCR; TCRdb's copy has only in-frame clones and lacks some. The sample lists over a million clones; roughly 96% were seen once. The sample taken for sequencing was naive CD4+ T cells sorted from blood. The origin of the receptors is a man in his thirties or forties in good health. CDR3s leave out the opening cysteine and the closing phenylalanine or tryptophan.

J gene | V gene | CDR3 protein
TRBJ2-7 | TRBV25-1 | ASSELTGGEPY
TRBJ2-3 | TRBV6-5 | ASSFSRSPGTDTQY
TRBJ1-1 | TRBV30 | AWSTAGTGGFFAEAF
TRBJ2-7 | TRBV10-1 | ASSEPGTSGPYEQY
TRBJ2-7 | TRBV6-5 | ASSSRATGREQY
TRBJ2-6 | TRBV5-4 | ASSPLGEIGANVLT
TRBJ2-1 | TRBV7-8 | ASSLAAGGPSEQF
TRBJ2-3 | TRBV18 | ASSPTSGTTDTQY
TRBJ2-7 | TRBV9 | ASSAGTDILYEQY
TRBJ2-7 | TRBV7-9 | ASSLNQDRGPRYEQY
TRBJ2-7 | TRBV9 | ASSVGSAGPLSEQY
TRBJ2-7 | TRBV7-2 | ASSFGGSMLQY
TRBJ2-1 | TRBV4-3 | ASSQEGKTGVNEQF
TRBJ2-5 | TRBV29-1 | SVQVARAETQY
TRBJ2-7 | TRBV14 | ASSQGFGVSYEQY
TRBJ2-7 | TRBV11-3 | ASSSTRLAAQY
TRBJ1-5 | TRBV28 | ASGWAFVPPSPQH
TRBJ2-1 | TRBV5-1 | ASSVLTGITIHEQF
TRBJ2-7 | TRBV9 | ASSVGEQGRQY
TRBJ1-3 | TRBV19 | ASHRGRSSGNTIY
TRBJ2-7 | TRBV10-3 | AISLGTGRVEQY
TRBJ2-7 | TRBV9 | ASSVGVAGAYEQY
TRBJ2-1 | TRBV29-1 | SVETPLAKLTF
TRBJ2-4 | TRBV5-1 | ASSLALDSLAKNIQY
TRBJ1-5 | TRBV10-3 | AISVQGGDNQPQH
TRBJ2-5 | TRBV4-2 | ASSQSQGAETQY
TRBJ1-2 | TRBV9 | ASSVRDRLNYGYT
TRBJ2-7 | TRBV6-1 | ASSRDFPYEQY
TRBJ2-1 | TRBV27 | ASNRGDRAPNEQF
TRBJ2-1 | TRBV7-9 | ASSLARGERSSYNEQF
TRBJ1-5 | TRBV18 | ASSQTDRQPQH
TRBJ2-1 | TRBV5-6 | ASRYRAGPYNEQF
TRBJ1-2 | TRBV9 | ASSARTANYGYT
TRBJ2-1 | TRBV9 | ASSIRTSFEGSYNEQF
TRBJ2-7 | TRBV19 | ASSSSGQSYEQY
TRBJ2-7 | TRBV10-2 | ASSVTYEQY
TRBJ2-7 | TRBV27 | ASRTRGQSLYEQY
TRBJ2-7 | TRBV14 | ASSPPGTGSYEQY
TRBJ1-1 | TRBV9 | ASSVSGGVVGPEAF
TRBJ2-7 | TRBV11-2 | ASSPGSSYEQY
TRBJ2-1 | TRBV4-3 | ASSNRDRGSNEQF
TRBJ2-5 | TRBV5-1 | ASSNSPGLAVETQY
TRBJ1-3 | TRBV7-2 | ASSRPTGPSGNTIY
TRBJ2-3 | TRBV27 | ASSQTSGIEFADTQY
TRBJ2-4 | TRBV18 | ASSPSGQGHIQY
TRBJ2-7 | TRBV16 | ASTQLRGTGSYEQY
TRBJ2-3 | TRBV7-9 | ASSFERGADTQY
TRBJ2-3 | TRBV7-6 | ASSPLAGMTDTQY
TRBJ1-1 | TRBV28 | ASSLTVTEAF
TRBJ2-7 | TRBV19 | ASSMLEGDYEQY
TRBJ2-1 | TRBV2 | ASSEARSSGGYNEQF
TRBJ2-3 | TRBV9 | ASRSSGISTDTQY
TRBJ1-5 | TRBV6-5 | ASSSQGGNSNQPQH
TRBJ2-2 | TRBV27 | ASSLSGGVAGTGELF
TRBJ2-1 | TRBV6-5 | ASSYERTYNEQF
TRBJ1-3 | TRBV9 | ASSVTDSGNTIY
TRBJ1-5 | TRBV28 | ASSTRGGTGGFRPQH
TRBJ2-7 | TRBV6-5 | ASSYDRLVHEQY